The 28 T cell receptor beta chains below were found in one sample sequenced in a study of T cells after posttransplantation cyclophosphamide. Only in-frame clones appear in the TCRdb table, and some are missing; sequencing was by immunoSEQ multiplex PCR. The sample lists 9,500 to 15,000 clones, none appearing once, the ten largest making up 26%. A marrow graft followed busulfan-fludarabine conditioning, with cyclophosphamide on days +3 and +4. The sequences come from PBMCs, collected after allogeneic stem cell transplant with posttransplant cyclophosphamide. These receptors were taken from a female patient aged 40 to 55 who received an allogeneic stem cell transplant from a related donor, was CMV-positive, and had acute GVHD only. Certain T cells may be donor cells from the graft.

This clone has at least ten counts. J is TRBJ1-1 and V is TRBV7-9; the D is unclear. The germline CDR1 and CDR2 sequences are SEHNR and FQNEAQ (reference sequence). This CDR3 has 13 amino acids. V lost 5 bases, J lost 1 base, and 8 bases lay in between. The CDR3 spells CASSATGNTEAFF. CDR3 DNA: TGTGCCAGCAGCGCGACGGGGAACACTGAAGCTTTCTTT.

This clone was seen at least ten times. V gene TRBV5-6 combines with J gene TRBJ2-7, with TRBD2 as a possible D gene (6 bases). The CDR3 loop spans 14 amino acids. From germline, CDR1 is SGHDT and CDR2 YYEEEE. Trimming took 4 bases from V and 6 from J, leaving 17 bases between them. CDR3 sequence reads: CASSRLDNRGEQYV. CDR3 nucleotides: TGTGCCAGCAGCAGACTAGATAATCGGGGCGAGCAGTACGTC.

CDR3 in amino acids: CASSLRENYGYTF. In nucleotides, the CDR3 is TGTGCCAGCAGTTTAAGGGAGAACTATGGCTACACCTTC. V gene TRBV27 combines with J gene TRBJ1-2; D is undetermined. V lost 2 bases, J lost 2 bases, and 6 bases lay in between. This CDR3 is 13 amino acids long. Germline-derived CDR1 and CDR2 are MNHEY and SMNVEV (reference sequence).

This clone was detected ten times or more. The rearrangement joins TRBV10-2 to TRBJ2-7; 9 bases match TRBD1. V was pared by 5 bases and J by 2 bases, with 4 bases of the junction left unmatched. Germline CDR1 is WSHSY and CDR2 is SAAADI. This CDR3 comprises 14 residues. The CDR3 reads CASSWGQGTYEQYF. The CDR3 region has the DNA TGCGCCAGCAGTTGGGGACAGGGCACCTACGAGCAGTACTTC.

This clone appeared many times. The sample carries other DNA sequences with the same CDR3. The V and J genes are TRBV6-5 and TRBJ2-1, with D possibly being TRBD2 (6 bases). Germline CDR1 MNHEY, CDR2 SVGAGI. The V gene lost 8 bases and the J gene lost 0 bases, with 8 bases spanning the gap. CDR3 length equals 13 residues. CDR3 amino acids: CASVGSSYNEQFF. CDR3 in DNA: TGTGCCAGCGTCGGGAGCTCCTACAATGAGCAGTTCTTC.

This clone was found many times. This chain connects TRBV6-6 to TRBJ1-1; 11 bases align to TRBD1. This CDR3 contains 16 residues. V lost 5 bases, J lost 7 bases, and 12 bases stayed unmatched. Germline V gene data show CDR1 as MNHNY and CDR2 as SVGAGI (reference sequence). DNA of the CDR3: TGTGCCAGCAGTCCCGGGACAGGGGGGTTCTTAAGTGAAGCTTTCTTT. It encodes CASSPGTGGFLSEAFF.

This clone was found many times. The V call is TRBV7-9, the J call TRBJ2-5; 9 nucleotides match TRBD1. CDR1 and CDR2 from the germline V gene are SEHNR and FQNEAQ (reference sequence). This CDR3 has 15 residues. The V and J ends lost 2 bases and 3 bases, in that order; junction bases with no gene match: 4. The CDR3 bases are TGTGCCAGCAGCTTAATCCGGGACAGGGAAGAGACCCAGTACTTC. The encoded protein is CASSLIRDREETQYF.

This clone was recorded many times. The chain combines TRBV28 with TRBJ2-7; the match to TRBD2 covers 11 bases. V trimming: 5 bases; J trimming: 4 bases; junction bases outside the gene matches: 4. CDR3 length equals 14 residues. Germline V gives CDR1 MDHEN, CDR2 SYDVKM. The CDR3: CASSPGTSGYEQYV. In DNA form, the CDR3 reads TGTGCCAGCAGTCCGGGGACTAGCGGATACGAGCAGTACGTC.

There are many counts of this clone. The CDR3 sequence: CASSRDNREAFF. CDR3 sequence (DNA): TGTGCCAGTAGTAGGGACAACCGTGAAGCTTTCTTT. The rearrangement joins TRBV19 to TRBJ1-1; D perhaps matches TRBD1 (6 bases). The CDR3 runs to 12 residues. Germline-derived CDR1 and CDR2 are LNHDA and SQIVND (reference sequence). V was shortened by 4 bases and J by 7 bases, with 10 bases between the two germline ends.

The rearrangement links TRBV9 to TRBJ2-3, with 9 bases aligning to TRBD2. Germline lookup yields CDR1 SGDLS and CDR2 YYNGEE. The CDR3 totals 16 residues. With 0 bases clipped from V and 4 bases from J, the junction kept 6 bases outside the gene matches. CDR3 DNA: TGTGCCAGCAGCGTAGCGCTAGCGGGGTCGTCAGATACGCAGTATTTT. It is translated as CASSVALAGSSDTQYF.

This clone was seen repeatedly, ten times or more. The chain links TRBV7-8 to TRBJ1-4, with D maybe TRBD1 (6 bases). CDR1 and CDR2 (germline): SGHVS, FQNEAQ. V was trimmed by 4 bases and J by 8 bases, leaving 14 bases between them. CDR3 length: 14 amino acids. CDR3 region: CASSSQGGGEKLFF. CDR3 nucleotides: TGTGCCAGCAGCTCACAGGGAGGGGGAGAAAAACTGTTTTTT. The full variable domain, rest sourced from reference TRBV7-8 and TRBJ1-4, is GAGVSQSPRYKVAKRGQDVALRCDPISGHVSLFWYQQALGQGPEFLTYFQNEAQLDKSGLPSDRFFAERPEGSVSTLKIQRTQQEDSAVYLCASSSQGGGEKLFFGSGTQLSVL.

Many counts were recorded for this clone. This CDR3 reads CASSSGTSYEQFF. Written as DNA, the CDR3 is TGTGCCAGCAGCTCTGGCACTAGCTATGAGCAGTTCTTC. The rearrangement joins TRBV11-3 to TRBJ2-1; perhaps TRBD2 as D (6 bases). Germline CDR1 is SGHNT and CDR2 is YENEEA. Trimming left V 4 bases short and J 8 bases short, with 12 bases between. The CDR3 covers 13 residues. Variable domain in full (rest from reference TRBV11-3 and TRBJ2-1): EAGVVQSPRYKIIEKKQPVAFWCNPISGHNTLYWYLQNLGQGPELLIRYENEEAVDDSQLPKDRFSAERLKGVDSTLKIQPAELGDSAVYLCASSSGTSYEQFFGPGTRLTVL.

This clone occurred many times. This chain uses TRBV6-6 with TRBJ2-3; unclear D gene. Germline V gene data show CDR1 as MNHNY and CDR2 as SVGAGI (reference sequence). Deletions cut 4 bases from V and 6 bases from J, with 8 bases between. This CDR3 region has 12 residues. The CDR3 coding sequence is TGTGCCAGCAGTTTGACCGGGGATACGCAGTATTTT. Protein: CASSLTGDTQYF.

CDR3 residues: CASSLLPQGANDSPLHF. In nucleotides, the CDR3 is TGCGCCAGCAGCTTGTTGCCCCAGGGGGCAAATGACTCACCCCTCCACTTT. The V gene is TRBV5-1, the J gene TRBJ1-6; 8 nucleotides agree with TRBD1. The CDR3 has 17 residues. Per the germline V gene, CDR1 is SGHRS and CDR2 is YFSETQ. J was trimmed by 10 bases and V by 1 base; bases with no gene match: 13.

The table lists this clone with many counts. The chain is built from TRBV5-4 and TRBJ2-7; weak D call: TRBD1 (6 bases). The CDR3 has 15 amino acids. V was cut by 4 bases and J by 0 bases, with 14 bases left in between. CDR1 and CDR2 from the germline V gene are SGHNT and YYREEE (reference sequence). CDR3 amino acids: CASSDRDTSSYEQYF. The CDR3 DNA is TGTGCCAGCAGCGACCGGGACACGAGCTCCTACGAGCAGTACTTC.

Ten or more counts support this clone. The chain has TRBV6-5 and TRBJ1-5, with D tentatively TRBD1 (5 bases). Germline CDR1 is MNHEY and CDR2 is SVGAGI. CDR3 size: 15 residues. V shed 4 bases and J shed 3 bases, with 13 bases lying between them. The CDR3 is CASSLQGGTNQPQHF. In DNA form, the CDR3 reads TGTGCCAGCAGTTTGCAGGGAGGTACCAATCAGCCCCAGCATTTT.

This clone has more than one count but fewer than ten. This sequence joins TRBV18 and TRBJ2-7, with 7 bases fitting TRBD1. CDR1 is KGHSH, CDR2 LQKENI, per germline. The CDR3 loop spans 14 amino acids. Unmatched junction bases numbered 8, after V lost 5 bases and J lost 4 bases. The CDR3 DNA sequence: TGTGCCAGCTCAGGGGGACAGTACTTATACGAGCAGTACGTC. This gives the protein CASSGGQYLYEQYV.

This clone was recorded at least ten times. The chain employs TRBV4-1 and TRBJ2-5; weak D call: TRBD1 (6 bases). The CDR3 has 12 amino acids. Germline lookup yields CDR1 MGHRA and CDR2 YSYEKL. Trimming shortened V by 10 bases and J by 5 bases, and 14 bases separated the two germline ends. This CDR3 reads CATHRAIETQYF. The CDR3 region has the DNA TGCGCCACCCACAGGGCGATCGAGACCCAGTACTTC.

The V and J genes are TRBV29-1 and TRBJ2-2; possible D gene TRBD2, 7 bases. V was cut by 6 bases and J by 6 bases, with 17 bases left in between. Germline V gives CDR1 SQVTM, CDR2 ANQGSEA. This CDR3 comprises 14 residues. As DNA, the CDR3 is TGCAGCGTCGAGGGCCAGGGGAGGGCCGGGGAGCTGTTTTTT. This codes for CSVEGQGRAGELFF.

This clone was counted at least ten times. V and J are TRBV4-3 and TRBJ2-3; 8 bases agree with TRBD2. J gave up 4 bases and V 0 bases, and 9 bases lay outside the gene matches. There are 17 residues in the CDR3. Germline V gene lookup returns CDR1 LGHNA and CDR2 YSLEER. CDR3: CASSQDISGRKADTQYF. CDR3 DNA sequence: TGCGCCAGCAGCCAAGATATCAGCGGGAGAAAGGCAGATACGCAGTATTTT.

The chain combines TRBV27 with TRBJ1-2, with 7 bases lining up with TRBD1. The V gene's germline CDR1 is MNHEY and CDR2 SMNVEV (reference sequence). The CDR3 spans 14 residues. J was trimmed by 7 bases and V by 3 bases; bases with no gene match: 8. DNA for the CDR3: TGTGCCAGCAGTTTTCTAGGGGGCGAGGGTGGCTACACCTTC. It translates to CASSFLGGEGGYTF.

Ten or more counts support this clone. V and J are TRBV29-1 and TRBJ2-7; perhaps TRBD1 as D (6 bases). The CDR3 runs to 13 residues. The germline V gene encodes CDR1 SQVTM and CDR2 ANQGSEA. Trimming shortened V by 4 bases and J by 3 bases, and 13 bases separated the two germline ends. CDR3 protein: CSVVGDNSYEQYF. CDR3 bases: TGCAGCGTTGTAGGGGACAATAGCTACGAGCAGTACTTC.

This clone was seen a handful of times. The rearrangement uses TRBV29-1 and TRBJ1-4; unclear D gene. The CDR3 consists of 12 residues. Per the germline V gene, CDR1 is SQVTM and CDR2 is ANQGSEA. V was clipped by 5 bases and J by 6 bases, with 10 bases between them. The CDR3 sequence: CSVLVLDEKLFF. The CDR3, as DNA: TGCAGCGTTTTAGTACTGGATGAAAAACTGTTTTTT.

This clone has a count of ten or more. The gene calls are TRBV6-1 and TRBJ2-5; 7 bases align to TRBD1. V shed 5 bases, J shed 5 bases, and the junction held 5 bases outside the gene matches. The CDR3 has 13 residues. Germline loops: CDR1 MNHNS, CDR2 SASEGT. CDR3 sequence reads: CASSSGGRETQYF. The CDR3 DNA sequence: TGTGCCAGCAGTTCAGGGGGTCGTGAGACCCAGTACTTC.

This clone was detected only a few times. This sequence joins TRBV30 and TRBJ2-1, with 12 bases fitting TRBD2. Germline V gene sequence: CDR1 GTSNPN, CDR2 SVGIG (reference sequence). The CDR3 is made up of 14 amino acids. Trimming cost V 5 bases and J 7 bases; bases outside gene matches: 6. This CDR3 reads CAWVASGRVNEQFF. The CDR3 region has the DNA TGTGCCTGGGTGGCTAGCGGGAGGGTAAATGAGCAGTTCTTC.

This clone was recorded many times. The rearrangement links TRBV2 to TRBJ2-3; tentative D call: TRBD2 (7 bases). Trimming stripped 4 bases from V and 2 bases from J, with 19 bases between. The CDR3 is made up of 17 amino acids. The germline V gene has CDR1 SNHLY and CDR2 FYNNEI. The CDR3 region has the DNA TGTGCCAGCAGTGGAACAAGGGGGACTACCCTCACAGATACGCAGTATTTT. It codes for CASSGTRGTTLTDTQYF.

This clone was detected many times. J is TRBJ2-1 and V is TRBV7-3; TRBD2 is a possible D gene (6 bases). V lost 4 bases and J 5 bases, leaving 12 bases between the germline ends. CDR3 length equals 14 residues. The germline CDR1 and CDR2 sequences are SGHTA and FQGTGA. The CDR3 bases are TGTGCCAGCAGCTATGCCGGGACTCACAATGAGCAGTTCTTC. This sequence encodes CASSYAGTHNEQFF. The whole variable domain, remainder taken from reference TRBV7-3 and TRBJ2-1, is GAGVSQTPSNKVTEKGKYVELRCDPISGHTALYWYRQSLGQGPEFLIYFQGTGAADDSGLPNDRFFAVRPEGSVSTLKIQRTERGDSAVYLCASSYAGTHNEQFFGPGTRLTVL.

There are many counts of this clone. The rearrangement joins TRBV2 to TRBJ2-7, with D perhaps TRBD1 (5 bases). This CDR3 contains 13 residues. The V end lost 6 bases, the J end lost 9 bases, and 18 bases lay between the germline ends. Germline-derived CDR1 and CDR2 are SNHLY and FYNNEI. CDR3 region: CASRSTGSLGQYF. CDR3 bases: TGTGCCAGCAGGTCAACAGGTAGTCTAGGGCAGTACTTC.